This T cell receptor (beta chain) was recovered during a study of shared clonotypes between healthy human individuals. The CDR3 has 15 amino acids. Germline loops: CDR1 SGHAT, CDR2 FQNNGV. Trimming stripped 1 base from V and 2 bases from J, with 11 bases between. The method was immunoSEQ multiplex PCR; TCRdb's version includes in-frame clones alone and lacks a portion of them. The sample includes over a million clones, about four fifths of them seen just once. Sequenced input: memory CD4+ T cells from PBMCs. Noted subset: CD45RA-negative fraction. The chain couples TRBV11-2 to TRBJ1-1; D might be TRBD1 (6 bases). This clonotype was sampled from a man between 18 and 29 years old in good health. Some clones in this sample may be carry-over from other donors' samples. This chain's CDR3 is CASSLAPGHNTEAFF. CDR3 bases: TGTGCCAGCAGCTTAGCCCCGGGACACAACACTGAAGCTTTCTTT.